The 13 T cell receptor beta chains below all came from one sample that was sequenced in a study of shared clonotypes between healthy human individuals. The protocol was immunoSEQ multiplex PCR, while the TCRdb copy is restricted to in-frame clones and leaves out a portion. Found here are about 1,500,000 clones, roughly 96% of them singletons; the top ten hold 1.2%. Specimen: naive CD4+ T cells sorted from blood. Subset indicated: CD45RA+ positively selected. The receptors were sampled from a young man in good health.

This chain links TRBV4-2 with TRBJ1-4; D might be TRBD1 (5 bases). This CDR3 spans 16 amino acids. From germline, CDR1 is LGHNA and CDR2 YNFKEQ. The V end lost 5 bases, the J end lost 0 bases, and 13 bases lay between the germline ends. CDR3 sequence: CASSGSRGATNEKLFF. DNA of the CDR3: TGTGCCAGCAGCGGCTCTAGGGGCGCAACTAATGAAAAACTGTTTTTT.

This chain joins TRBV13 and TRBJ2-2; the match to TRBD2 covers 8 bases. Looked up from germline, CDR1 is PRHDT and CDR2 is FYEKMQ (reference sequence). V shed 3 bases and J 5 bases; nucleotides not matched to a gene: 5. The CDR3 spans 15 residues. CDR3 sequence: CASSLSGSNTGELFF. CDR3 coding DNA: TGTGCCAGCAGCTTGAGCGGGAGTAATACCGGGGAGCTGTTTTTT.

The chain is built from TRBV2 and TRBJ2-1; 12 bases align to TRBD2. V lost 4 bases to trimming and J lost 6 bases; unmatched junction nucleotides: 4. Germline CDR1 reads SNHLY; CDR2 reads FYNNEI. This CDR3 comprises 15 residues. CDR3 region: CASSVTSGRFNEQFF. CDR3 DNA: TGTGCCAGCAGTGTGACTAGCGGGAGATTCAATGAGCAGTTCTTC.

V is TRBV7-9 and J is TRBJ2-5, with D uncertain. Looked up from germline, CDR1 is SEHNR and CDR2 is FQNEAQ (reference sequence). V was cut by 1 base and J by 13 bases, with 10 bases left in between. The CDR3 runs to 11 residues. The CDR3 DNA sequence: TGTGCCAGCAGCTTAGGCCAGGCCAGGTACTTC. Translated, it gives CASSLGQARYF. The variable domain in full, completed from reference TRBV7-9 and TRBJ2-5, reads DTGVSQNPRHKITKRGQNVTFRCDPISEHNRLYWYRQTLGQGPEFLTYFQNEAQLEKSRLLSDRFSAERPKGSFSTLEIQRTEQGDSAMYLCASSLGQARYFGPGTRLLVL.

The chain recombines TRBV12-5 with TRBJ2-7, with D perhaps assigned TRBD1 or TRBD2 (5 bases each). Germline V gene sequence: CDR1 LGHNT, CDR2 FRNRAP. The V end lost 0 bases, the J end lost 2 bases, and 11 bases lay between the germline ends. This CDR3 has 15 amino acids. Here the CDR3 DNA reads TGTGCTAGTGGTTTGGTAAGTCGGGGCACCTACGAGCAGTACTTC. It yields the protein CASGLVSRGTYEQYF.

The rearrangement uses TRBV28 and TRBJ2-1; no definite D call. V was clipped by 6 bases and J by 8 bases, with 17 bases between them. The CDR3 spans 14 residues. Germline lookup yields CDR1 MDHEN and CDR2 SYDVKM. CDR3 protein: CASSSGPTRDEQFF. DNA of the CDR3: TGTGCCAGCAGCTCCGGCCCGACTCGGGATGAGCAGTTCTTC. Complete variable domain (other parts from reference TRBV28 and TRBJ2-1): DVKVTQSSRYLVKRTGEKVFLECVQDMDHENMFWYRQDPGLGLRLIYFSYDVKMKEKGDIPEGYSVSREKKERFSLILESASTNQTSMYLCASSSGPTRDEQFFGPGTRLTVL.

The chain is built from TRBV10-3 and TRBJ1-5; possibly TRBD1 for D (6 bases). The ends were cut back, 5 bases at V and 6 bases at J, with 14 bases in the middle. This CDR3 comprises 14 residues. Germline V gene data show CDR1 as ENHRY and CDR2 as SYGVKD. CDR3 residues: CAISPTQGAQPQHF. The CDR3 DNA sequence: TGTGCCATCAGTCCAACACAGGGAGCTCAGCCCCAGCATTTT.

The rearrangement links TRBV7-3 to TRBJ2-3, with TRBD2 matching over 10 bases. Germline trimming cut 3 bases from V and 1 base from J; bases unmatched to any gene: 10. This CDR3 comprises 18 residues. The germline V gene encodes CDR1 SGHTA and CDR2 FQGTGA. The CDR3 reads CASSLGSGRPEGTDTQYF. Written as DNA, the CDR3 is TGTGCCAGCAGCTTGGGTAGCGGGAGGCCGGAGGGCACAGATACGCAGTATTTT.

The rearrangement uses TRBV5-1 and TRBJ2-1, with 9 bases aligning to TRBD1. V was pared by 4 bases and J by 4 bases, with 9 bases of the junction left unmatched. The CDR3 contains 16 residues. Germline assignment: CDR1 SGHRS and CDR2 YFSETQ. CDR3 region: CASSQLRQGVYNEQFF. The CDR3 DNA is TGCGCCAGCAGCCAGTTAAGACAGGGGGTTTACAATGAGCAGTTCTTC. The variable domain in full, with the rest retrieved from reference TRBV5-1 and TRBJ2-1, is KAGVTQTPRYLIKTRGQQVTLSCSPISGHRSVSWYQQTPGQGLQFLFEYFSETQRNKGNFPGRFSGRQFSNSRSEMNVSTLELGDSALYLCASSQLRQGVYNEQFFGPGTRLTVL.

The chain joins TRBV5-6 to TRBJ2-7; 7 nucleotides match TRBD1. Germline V CDR1 and CDR2: SGHDT, YYEEEE. The CDR3 extends over 12 amino acids. V trimming: 0 bases; J trimming: 6 bases; junction bases outside the gene matches: 0. The CDR3 DNA sequence: TGTGCCAGCAGCTTGGCAGGGGGCGAGCAGTACTTC. Protein product: CASSLAGGEQYF. Supplemented by reference TRBV5-6 and TRBJ2-7, the full variable domain reads DAGVTQSPTHLIKTRGQQVTLRCSPKSGHDTVSWYQQALGQGPQFIFQYYEEEERQRGNFPDRFSGHQFPNYSSELNVNALLLGDSALYLCASSLAGGEQYFGPGTRLTVT.

A note on this clone: This sample includes further DNA sequences coding for the same CDR3. The genes are TRBV6-6 and TRBJ2-1, with D hard to call. Per the germline V gene, CDR1 is MNHNY and CDR2 is SVGAGI (reference sequence). The germline V and J ends were trimmed by 8 bases and 0 bases, with 8 bases remaining between them. The CDR3 has 13 amino acids. CDR3 bases: TGTGCCAGCTCCTCGGGCTCCTACAATGAGCAGTTCTTC. Translating it yields CASSSGSYNEQFF.

This CDR3 is CASSDPQGSWETQYF. Written as DNA, the CDR3 is TGTGCCAGCAGTGATCCACAGGGTAGCTGGGAGACCCAGTACTTC. The rearrangement joins TRBV27 to TRBJ2-5; maybe TRBD1 (6 bases). Trimming left V 5 bases short and J 5 bases short, with 18 bases between. The CDR3 length is 15 residues. Germline V gene sequence: CDR1 MNHEY, CDR2 SMNVEV (reference sequence).

The J gene is TRBJ1-1, the V gene TRBV5-6; D unclear. V lost 6 bases to trimming and J lost 4 bases, with 16 bases between them. The CDR3 consists of 14 residues. CDR1 is SGHDT, CDR2 YYEEEE, per germline. CDR3 in amino acids: CASTHPGRSTEAFF. For the CDR3, the DNA is TGTGCCAGCACCCACCCCGGACGTTCCACTGAAGCTTTCTTT. The entire variable domain, with the rest obtained from reference TRBV5-6 and TRBJ1-1, is as follows: DAGVTQSPTHLIKTRGQQVTLRCSPKSGHDTVSWYQQALGQGPQFIFQYYEEEERQRGNFPDRFSGHQFPNYSSELNVNALLLGDSALYLCASTHPGRSTEAFFGQGTRLTVV.